The T cell receptor (beta chain) under discussion was sequenced for a study of memory CD4+ T cells and cytomegalovirus serostatus. Authors' methods: After removing out-of-frame reads, over 2 million distinct TCRbeta sequences remained. The repertoire was sequenced with immunoSEQ multiplex PCR; TCRdb's copy has only in-frame clones and lacks some. The V and J calls and clone size come from that table; D and trimming were worked out from the DNA. The sample contains some 50,000 clones, around three quarters of which appear only once. A remark on this clone: Its antigen is not known.

Single viable CD3+CD4+CD8-CD45RO+ cells were sorted as the memory CD4+ T cells. CMV serostatus came from serum IgG against pp150, pp28, p38, p52. CD4+ T cells were isolated by positive magnetic selection. The CDR3 contains 17 residues. CDR1 is SGDLS, CDR2 YYNGEE, per germline. J was trimmed by 2 bases and V by 0 bases; bases with no gene match: 4. Study conclusions and caveats: CD4+ memory repertoires contained about two fifths of the roughly 160 reported CMV TCRbeta sequences.

Sequencing used memory CD4+ T cells from blood. This receptor was obtained from an adult in good health and CMV-seronegative. This sequence joins TRBV9 and TRBJ2-5, with TRBD2 matching over 13 bases. In DNA form, the CDR3 reads TGTGCCAGCAGCGTAGCACTAGCGGGGGGGATTCAAGAGACCCAGTACTTC. Translation gives CASSVALAGGIQETQYF.